Sequencing of this T cell receptor (beta chain) was carried out in a study of T cells in Graves' hyperthyroidism and ophthalmopathy. Hyperthyroidism patients were newly diagnosed, had disease duration under 2 months, and were aged 18 to 65 years. Investigators excluded patients with uncontrolled infection, other autoimmune disease, pregnancy or lactation. Based on clinical symptoms, serum thyroxine and TRAb, thyroid ultrasound and orbital computed tomography, diagnoses were reached. Amplification targeted TCR beta CDR3 regions from RNA transcripts. Initially, a first-round RT-PCR of the TCR CDR3 employed the HTBI primer set. TCRdb fed the multiplex PCR reads into MiXCR, producing one record per CDR3 protein. The table lists about 740,000 distinct CDR3 sequences, about 15% of them singletons. This clonotype was counted between two and nine times. Its cognate antigen is unknown. Findings and limits, study-wide: Blood samples included most of the expanded thyroid clonotypes exceeding 0.001.

Germline V gene sequence: CDR1 SEHNR, CDR2 FQNEAQ (reference sequence). Trimming cost V 5 bases and J 6 bases; bases outside gene matches: 7. The CDR3 sequence is 14 residues long. This clonotype originated in a young woman with Graves' hyperthyroidism. The rearrangement uses TRBV7-9 and TRBJ2-3; TRBD1 aligns across 8 bases. Sequencing used blood. The chain's CDR3 is CASSRDRRSDTQYF. The CDR3 nucleotides read TGTGCCAGCAGCCGGGACAGGCGATCGGATACGCAGTATTTT.